This paragraph reports one T cell receptor beta chain. The sample is drawn from a study of blood T cell repertoires in COVID-19. The CDR3 is 17 amino acids. The ends lost 3 bases at V and 9 bases at J; junction bases unmatched: 12. CDR1 and CDR2 (germline): SGHNT, YYREEE (reference sequence). Profiled with immunoSEQ multiplex PCR; TCRdb holds only in-frame clones, not every one. The sample contains around 300,000 clones, about nine tenths of which appear only once. The receptor was isolated from a woman aged 55-70 years who had recovered from COVID-19. Sample: PBMCs or T cells enriched from blood (not recorded which). The rearrangement joins TRBV5-4 to TRBJ2-1; 13 bases agree with TRBD2. Here the CDR3 DNA reads TGTGCCAGCAGCTCACGTGCCGGGACTAGCGGGATGGGTGAGCAGTTCTTC. This translates into CASSSRAGTSGMGEQFF.